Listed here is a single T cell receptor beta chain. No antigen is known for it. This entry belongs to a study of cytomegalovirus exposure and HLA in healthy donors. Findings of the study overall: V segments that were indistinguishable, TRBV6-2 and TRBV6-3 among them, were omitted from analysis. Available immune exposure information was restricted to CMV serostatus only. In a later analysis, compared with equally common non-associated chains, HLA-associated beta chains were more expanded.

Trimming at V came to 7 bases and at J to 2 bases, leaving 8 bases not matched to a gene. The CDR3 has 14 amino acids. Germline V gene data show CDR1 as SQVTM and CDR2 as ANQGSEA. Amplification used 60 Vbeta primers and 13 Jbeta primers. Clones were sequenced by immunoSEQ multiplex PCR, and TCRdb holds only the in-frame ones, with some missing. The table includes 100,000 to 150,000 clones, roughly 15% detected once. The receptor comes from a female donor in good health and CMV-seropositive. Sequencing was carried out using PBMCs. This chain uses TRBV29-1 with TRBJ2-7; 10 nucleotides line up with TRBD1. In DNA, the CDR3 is TGCAGCGCCAGACAGGGGGCTGGGACCTACGAGCAGTACTTC. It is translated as CSARQGAGTYEQYF.